The 7 T cell receptor beta chains in this list originate from one sample, sequenced in a study of PD-1 blockade in classical Hodgkin lymphoma. Brentuximab vedotin exposure varied, and every patient relapsed after autologous stem cell transplantation. Sequencing used immunoSEQ multiplex PCR; TCRdb keeps in-frame clones, though not all of them. The data contain thousands of clones, 55% to 70% of them singletons. The sequences come from peripheral blood mononuclear cells (PBMCs), collected at baseline. The receptors originated from a human donor with classical Hodgkin lymphoma.

The J gene is TRBJ1-5, the V gene TRBV28, with a tentative D call TRBD1 (5 bases). Germline V lookup: CDR1 MDHEN, CDR2 SYDVKM. The V gene lost 3 bases and the J gene lost 6 bases, with 18 bases spanning the gap. This CDR3 is built from 16 residues. The CDR3 DNA is TGTGCCAGCAGTTTTCGGAGGGGAGGTTTAGGTCAGCCCCAGCATTTT. Translation gives CASSFRRGGLGQPQHF.

The V call is TRBV15, the J call TRBJ1-3, with D possibly being TRBD1 (5 bases). This CDR3 is 14 amino acids long. Germline loops: CDR1 LNHNV, CDR2 YYDKDF (reference sequence). The V end lost 1 base, the J end lost 4 bases, and 8 bases lay between the germline ends. CDR3 nucleotides: TGTGCCACCAGCAGAGGAGGGGCGGGAAACACCATATATTTT. It codes for CATSRGGAGNTIYF.

The gene calls are TRBV2 and TRBJ1-5; D might be TRBD1 (6 bases). Trimming left V 7 bases short and J 6 bases short, with 10 bases between. Germline-derived CDR1 and CDR2 are SNHLY and FYNNEI. This CDR3 region has 12 residues. CDR3 protein: CASNREGQPQHF. Written as DNA, the CDR3 is TGTGCCAGCAACAGGGAGGGTCAGCCCCAGCATTTT.

V gene TRBV5-1 combines with J gene TRBJ1-1; TRBD1 matches at 7 bases. Losses at the gene ends were 0 bases for V and 8 bases for J; bases not matched to a gene: 4. The CDR3 spans 13 residues. CDR1 and CDR2 from the germline V gene are SGHRS and YFSETQ. The CDR3 reads CASSLGGGQEAFF. The CDR3 nucleotides read TGCGCCAGCAGCTTGGGCGGGGGACAGGAAGCTTTCTTT.

J is TRBJ2-7 and V is TRBV18; D remains ambiguous. V lost 0 bases and J lost 6, with 9 bases in between. The CDR3 length is 13 residues. CDR1 is KGHSH, CDR2 LQKENI, per germline. The chain's CDR3 is CASSPPGRSEQYF. The CDR3 coding sequence is TGTGCCAGCTCACCACCGGGTCGTTCCGAGCAGTACTTC.

This chain joins TRBV14 and TRBJ2-3; the D is unclear. V was pared by 0 bases and J by 4 bases, with 8 bases between. This CDR3 is built from 14 residues. From germline, CDR1 is SGHDN and CDR2 FVKESK. CDR3 sequence (DNA): TGTGCCAGCAGCCAAGATGTTGGAGCAGATACGCAGTATTTT. Protein: CASSQDVGADTQYF.

V and J are TRBV9 and TRBJ1-1; D may be TRBD1 (5 bases). There are 15 residues in the CDR3. The ends were cut back, 2 bases at V and 0 bases at J, with 11 bases in the middle. CDR1 SGDLS and CDR2 YYNGEE come from the germline V gene. The CDR3 loop is CASSVRDDLNTEAFF. The CDR3 nucleotides read TGTGCCAGCAGCGTGCGGGACGACCTGAACACTGAAGCTTTCTTT.